A single sample is the source of the 24 T cell receptor beta chains below, sequenced in a study of shared clonotypes between healthy human individuals. Produced via immunoSEQ multiplex PCR; TCRdb's table is partial and in-frame only. The profile covers about 1 million clones, with around 75% appearing a single time and approximately 1.5% taken by the ten largest. Sequenced sample: memory CD4+ T cells sorted from blood. Sample subset: CD45RA-negative fraction. The receptors shown here come from a young man in good health.

In this sample, this clone turned up a few times. The chain joins TRBV7-9 to TRBJ1-1; D is undetermined. The CDR3 extends over 14 amino acids. V was shortened by 5 bases and J by 1 base, with 11 bases between the two germline ends. Germline CDR1 SEHNR, CDR2 FQNEAQ (reference sequence). For the CDR3, the DNA is TGTGCCAGCAGCGCCGTACGGCCGAACACTGAAGCTTTCTTT. Amino acids: CASSAVRPNTEAFF.

The V call is TRBV30, the J call TRBJ1-2; D is undetermined. V lost 2 bases and J 4 bases, leaving 8 bases between the germline ends. The CDR3 runs 12 residues. Germline CDR1 reads GTSNPN; CDR2 reads SVGIG (reference sequence). In DNA form, the CDR3 reads TGTGCCTGGAGTTCCGACACCTATGGCTACACCTTC. Translating gives CAWSSDTYGYTF.

V usage is TRBV5-1 and J usage is TRBJ1-3; no reliable D call. Germline V gene data show CDR1 as SGHRS and CDR2 as YFSETQ. Trimming took 0 bases from V and 4 from J, leaving 14 bases between them. CDR3 length equals 16 residues. In DNA form, the CDR3 reads TGCGCCAGCAGCTTGGAACCCAGGCGGGCGGGAAACACCATATATTTT. Translation gives CASSLEPRRAGNTIYF.

The V gene is TRBV6-6, the J gene TRBJ2-3; 7 bases align to TRBD2. Trimming at V came to 6 bases and at J to 0 bases, leaving 3 bases not matched to a gene. The CDR3 is made up of 14 amino acids. Germline V gene sequence: CDR1 MNHNY, CDR2 SVGAGI (reference sequence). CDR3 loop: CASSPGGSTDTQYF. DNA of the CDR3: TGTGCCAGCAGCCCGGGGGGAAGCACAGATACGCAGTATTTT.

There are a few counts of this clone. The sample holds other DNA sequences that translate to the same CDR3. The chain uses TRBV30 and TRBJ1-1; D is perhaps TRBD1 (5 bases). This CDR3 region has 13 residues. Trimming cost V 4 bases and J 2 bases, with 11 bases left between them. The germline V gene has CDR1 GTSNPN and CDR2 SVGIG (reference sequence). The CDR3 DNA sequence: TGTGCCTGGAAGAGGGGCATAAACACTGAAGCTTTCTTT. Translated: CAWKRGINTEAFF.

The J gene is TRBJ1-5, the V gene TRBV5-1; D not certain. The CDR3 spans 17 residues. Germline V CDR1 and CDR2: SGHRS, YFSETQ. V gave up 0 bases and J gave up 2 bases, with 15 bases separating them. This CDR3 is CASSLGDSGGGNQPQHF. CDR3 DNA: TGCGCCAGCAGCTTGGGAGATTCGGGAGGTGGCAATCAGCCCCAGCATTTT.

Concerning this clone: Additional DNA sequences in this sample encode the identical CDR3. The chain joins TRBV7-9 to TRBJ1-2; the D gene is possibly TRBD1 (5 bases). The CDR3 loop spans 14 amino acids. Trimming stripped 2 bases from V and 3 bases from J, with 10 bases between. Germline CDR1 SEHNR, CDR2 FQNEAQ (reference sequence). The CDR3 DNA is TGTGCCAGCAGCTTAAGGCAGGGAGACTATGGCTACACCTTC. Encoded protein: CASSLRQGDYGYTF.

This clone turned up a few times. The chain has TRBV18 and TRBJ1-4; D gene unclear. Germline V lookup: CDR1 KGHSH, CDR2 LQKENI. The V and J ends lost 0 bases and 7 bases respectively, with 6 bases between them. This CDR3 is 13 amino acids long. The CDR3 sequence is CASSPPVGEKLFF. CDR3 DNA sequence: TGTGCCAGCTCACCACCCGTAGGTGAAAAACTGTTTTTT.

The J gene is TRBJ1-4, the V gene TRBV10-3; D is possibly TRBD1 (5 bases). V was shortened by 5 bases and J by 14 bases, with 15 bases between the two germline ends. CDR3 length: 12 amino acids. Germline CDR1 is ENHRY and CDR2 is SYGVKD. The CDR3 sequence: CAISWDGKMLFF. For the CDR3, the DNA is TGTGCCATCAGTTGGGACGGGAAAATGCTGTTTTTT.

This clone was seen many times. The gene calls are TRBV27 and TRBJ2-5; D gene uncertain. Germline lookup yields CDR1 MNHEY and CDR2 SMNVEV (reference sequence). The V end was cut by 2 bases, the J end by 7 bases, with 14 bases between. The CDR3 length is 14 residues. CDR3 sequence: CASSLAPQYGTQYF. CDR3 bases: TGTGCCAGCAGTTTAGCCCCACAATATGGGACCCAGTACTTC.

The V gene is TRBV19, the J gene TRBJ2-6; 9 bases agree with TRBD2. CDR3 length equals 16 residues. CDR1 LNHDA and CDR2 SQIVND come from the germline V gene (reference sequence). Trimming took 4 bases from V and 5 from J; bases not matched to a gene: 6. Written as DNA, the CDR3 is TGTGCCAGTAGTACTGCCGGGACTAGCAGGGCCAACGTCCTGACTTTC. Protein product: CASSTAGTSRANVLTF.

The V call is TRBV5-1, the J call TRBJ2-1; tentatively, D is TRBD2 (5 bases). The V end lost 6 bases, the J end lost 4 bases, and 17 bases lay between the germline ends. Germline assignment: CDR1 SGHRS and CDR2 YFSETQ. The CDR3 has 15 amino acids. This CDR3 is CASIEGPTTYNEQFF. CDR3 in DNA: TGCGCCAGCATCGAGGGTCCCACTACTTACAATGAGCAGTTCTTC.

On this clone itself: With a much larger clone just one base away, this may be a read error. The rearrangement joins TRBV9 to TRBJ1-3; D perhaps matches TRBD1 (6 bases). CDR3 length equals 12 residues. The ends were cut back, 4 bases at V and 4 bases at J, with 6 bases in the middle. Germline-derived CDR1 and CDR2 are SGDLS and YYNGEE. The CDR3 DNA sequence: TGTGCCAGCAGCACAGGGGGAAACACCATATATTTT. Translation: CASSTGGNTIYF.

The chain combines TRBV7-2 with TRBJ2-7; no clear D gene. CDR1 SGHTA and CDR2 FQGNSA come from the germline V gene. This CDR3 is 14 amino acids long. Trimming cost V 1 base and J 2 bases, with 9 bases left between them. CDR3 in amino acids: CASSLDLPTYEQYF. Written as DNA, the CDR3 is TGTGCCAGCAGCTTAGACCTGCCGACCTACGAGCAGTACTTC.

Only a few counts were recorded for this clone. The chain combines TRBV6-4 with TRBJ2-1, with D possibly being TRBD2 (5 bases). Germline-derived CDR1 and CDR2 are MRHNA and SNTAGT. The length of the CDR3 is 13 residues. V lost 2 bases and J lost 7, with 9 bases in between. CDR3 residues: CASSDQRGNEQFF. For the CDR3, the DNA is TGTGCCAGCAGTGACCAGAGAGGGAATGAGCAGTTCTTC.

Details on this clone: Other DNA sequences in this sample translate to the same CDR3. The rearrangement joins TRBV5-4 to TRBJ1-1; possible D gene TRBD1, 5 bases. The CDR3 totals 14 residues. The germline V and J ends were trimmed by 4 bases and 0 bases, with 10 bases remaining between them. The germline V gene encodes CDR1 SGHNT and CDR2 YYREEE (reference sequence). CDR3 bases: TGTGCCAGCAGCCCGGGGCAGATGAACACTGAAGCTTTCTTT. Amino acid sequence: CASSPGQMNTEAFF.

The chain couples TRBV6-1 to TRBJ2-7, with 11 bases fitting TRBD2. The germline CDR1 and CDR2 sequences are MNHNS and SASEGT. The CDR3 is 15 amino acids. V was clipped by 0 bases and J by 4 bases; unmatched bases: 2. CDR3 DNA sequence: TGTGCCAGCAGTGAAGCGGGGACTAGCGGATACGAGCAGTACTTC. Its protein is CASSEAGTSGYEQYF.

This chain connects TRBV7-9 to TRBJ2-1, with 9 bases that match TRBD1. J lost 4 bases, V lost 5 bases, and 12 bases had no gene match. The CDR3 is made up of 17 amino acids. Germline CDR1 is SEHNR and CDR2 is FQNEAQ (reference sequence). CDR3 region: CASSALSGTGFYNEQFF. The CDR3, as DNA: TGTGCCAGCAGCGCACTCTCCGGGACAGGGTTTTACAATGAGCAGTTCTTC.

The chain has TRBV6-1 and TRBJ2-1, with 9 nucleotides matching TRBD1. The CDR3 length is 12 residues. V trimming: 6 bases; J trimming: 11 bases; junction bases outside the gene matches: 5. Germline values: CDR1 MNHNS, CDR2 SASEGT. The CDR3: CASSWDRVKQFF. The CDR3, as DNA: TGTGCCAGCAGCTGGGACAGGGTAAAGCAGTTCTTC.

The CDR3 spells CASSLGSGQGVYIQYF. CDR3 bases: TGTGCCAGCAGCTTAGGGTCGGGGCAGGGGGTATACATTCAGTACTTC. V and J are TRBV7-2 and TRBJ2-4; 7 nucleotides match TRBD1. Germline V gene lookup returns CDR1 SGHTA and CDR2 FQGNSA. The J segment lost 8 bases and the V segment lost 1 base, leaving 11 bases of the junction unmatched. The CDR3 has 16 residues.

This clone has only a few counts. The CDR3 nucleotides read TGTGCCAGCAGTCGGGACAGGGCCCAACGGAGCAATGAGCAGTTCTTC. Its protein is CASSRDRAQRSNEQFF. V is TRBV27 and J is TRBJ2-1, with 9 bases lining up with TRBD1. The germline CDR1 and CDR2 sequences are MNHEY and SMNVEV (reference sequence). There are 16 residues in the CDR3. The V gene end was trimmed by 5 bases and the J gene end by 6 bases; junction bases not matched to a gene: 11.

This clone was counted a single time. The chain couples TRBV6-6 to TRBJ2-5; 11 positions match TRBD2. Looked up from germline, CDR1 is MNHNY and CDR2 is SVGAGI (reference sequence). The V and J ends lost 2 bases and 5 bases, in that order; junction bases with no gene match: 7. The CDR3 length is 16 residues. The CDR3 protein is CASSYVQTSGGETQYF. DNA for the CDR3: TGTGCCAGCAGTTACGTCCAAACTAGCGGGGGTGAGACCCAGTACTTC.

J is TRBJ2-7 and V is TRBV7-2; D tentatively fits TRBD1 or TRBD2 (5 bases each). Germline-derived CDR1 and CDR2 are SGHTA and FQGNSA. There are 13 residues in the CDR3. V lost 5 bases, J lost 6 bases, and 14 bases lay in between. CDR3 sequence (DNA): TGTGCCAGCAGCCCGCAGGGACGGTTCGAGCAGTACTTC. Protein sequence: CASSPQGRFEQYF.

The chain combines TRBV6-1 with TRBJ2-6; D is unresolved. The germline V and J ends were trimmed by 8 bases and 10 bases, with 6 bases remaining between them. Germline V CDR1 and CDR2: MNHNS, SASEGT. CDR3 length: 10 amino acids. This CDR3 reads CASGVNVLTF. In DNA, the CDR3 is TGTGCCAGCGGAGTAAACGTCCTGACTTTC.